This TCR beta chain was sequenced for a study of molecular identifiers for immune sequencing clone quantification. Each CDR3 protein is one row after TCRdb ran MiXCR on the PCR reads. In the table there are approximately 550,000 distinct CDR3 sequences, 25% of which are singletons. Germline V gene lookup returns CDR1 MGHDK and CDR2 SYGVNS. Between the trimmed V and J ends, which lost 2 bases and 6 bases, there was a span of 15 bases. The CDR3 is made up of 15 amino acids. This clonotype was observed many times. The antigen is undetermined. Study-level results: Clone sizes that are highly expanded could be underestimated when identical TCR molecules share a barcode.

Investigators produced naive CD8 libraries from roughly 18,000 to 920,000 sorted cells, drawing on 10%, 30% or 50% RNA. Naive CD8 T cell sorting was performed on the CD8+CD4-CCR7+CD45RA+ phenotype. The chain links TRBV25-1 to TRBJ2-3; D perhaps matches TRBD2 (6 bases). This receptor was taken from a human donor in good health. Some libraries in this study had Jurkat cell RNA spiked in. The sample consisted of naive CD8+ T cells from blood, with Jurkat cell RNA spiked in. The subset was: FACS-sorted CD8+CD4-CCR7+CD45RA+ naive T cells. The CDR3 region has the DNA TGTGCCAGCAGTGAAGGAGGGACGTCATATGATACGCAGTATTTT. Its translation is CASSEGGTSYDTQYF.